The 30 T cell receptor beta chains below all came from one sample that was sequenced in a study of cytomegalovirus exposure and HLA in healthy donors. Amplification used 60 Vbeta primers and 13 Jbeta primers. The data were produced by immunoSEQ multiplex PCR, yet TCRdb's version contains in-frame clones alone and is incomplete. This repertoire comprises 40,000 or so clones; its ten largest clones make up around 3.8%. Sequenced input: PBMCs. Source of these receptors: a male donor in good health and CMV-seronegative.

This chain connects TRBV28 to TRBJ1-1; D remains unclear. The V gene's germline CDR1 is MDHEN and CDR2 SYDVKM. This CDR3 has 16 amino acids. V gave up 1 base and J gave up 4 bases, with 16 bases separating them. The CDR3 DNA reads TGTGCCAGCAGTTTATTACTGGCTCTAACGGGCACTGAAGCTTTCTTT. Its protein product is CASSLLLALTGTEAFF.

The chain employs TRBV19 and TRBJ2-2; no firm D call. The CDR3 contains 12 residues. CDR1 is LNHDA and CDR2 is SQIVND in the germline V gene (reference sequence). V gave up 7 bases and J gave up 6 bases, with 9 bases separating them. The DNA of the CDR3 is TGTGCCAGTACTCTAATCCCCGGGGAGCTGTTTTTT. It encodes CASTLIPGELFF. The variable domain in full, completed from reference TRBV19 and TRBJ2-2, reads DGGITQSPKYLFRKEGQNVTLSCEQNLNHDAMYWYRQDPGQGLRLIYYSQIVNDFQKGDIAEGYSVSREKKESFPLTVTSAQKNPTAFYLCASTLIPGELFFGEGSRLTVL.

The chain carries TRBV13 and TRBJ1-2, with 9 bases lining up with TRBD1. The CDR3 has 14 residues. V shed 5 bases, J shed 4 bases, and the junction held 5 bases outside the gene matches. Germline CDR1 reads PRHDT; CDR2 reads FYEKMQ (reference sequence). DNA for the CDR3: TGTGCCAGCAGCCGAGACAGGGGGGGCTATGGCTACACCTTC. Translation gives CASSRDRGGYGYTF. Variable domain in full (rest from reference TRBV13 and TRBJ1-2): AAGVIQSPRHLIKEKRETATLKCYPIPRHDTVYWYQQGPGQDPQFLISFYEKMQSDKGSIPDRFSAQQFSDYHSELNMSSLELGDSALYFCASSRDRGGYGYTFGSGTRLTVV.

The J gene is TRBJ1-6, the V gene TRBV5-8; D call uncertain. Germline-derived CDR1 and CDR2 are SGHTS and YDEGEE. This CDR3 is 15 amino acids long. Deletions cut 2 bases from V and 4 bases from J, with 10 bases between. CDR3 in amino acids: CASSFPRSYNSPLHF. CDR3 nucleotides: TGTGCCAGCAGCTTTCCACGGTCTTATAATTCACCCCTCCACTTT. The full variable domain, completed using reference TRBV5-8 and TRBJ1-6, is EAGVTQSPTHLIKTRGQQATLRCSPISGHTSVYWYQQALGLGLQFLLWYDEGEERNRGNFPPRFSGRQFPNYSSELNVNALELEDSALYLCASSFPRSYNSPLHFGNGTRLTVT.

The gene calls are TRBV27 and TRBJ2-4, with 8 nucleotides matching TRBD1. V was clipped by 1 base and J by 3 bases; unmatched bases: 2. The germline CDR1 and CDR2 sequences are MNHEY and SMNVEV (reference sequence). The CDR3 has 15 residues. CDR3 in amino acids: CASSLWGTGKNIQYF. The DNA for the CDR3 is TGTGCCAGCAGTTTATGGGGGACAGGCAAAAACATTCAGTACTTC.

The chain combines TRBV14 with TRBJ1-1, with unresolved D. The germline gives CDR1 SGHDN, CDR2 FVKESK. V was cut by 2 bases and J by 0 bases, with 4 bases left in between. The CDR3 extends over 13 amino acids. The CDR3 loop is CASSQHMNTEAFF. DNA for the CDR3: TGTGCCAGCAGCCAACACATGAACACTGAAGCTTTCTTT.

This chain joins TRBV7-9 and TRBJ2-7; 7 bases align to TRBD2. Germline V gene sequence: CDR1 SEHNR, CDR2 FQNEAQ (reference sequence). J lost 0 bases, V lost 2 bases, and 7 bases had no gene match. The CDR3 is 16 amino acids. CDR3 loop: CASSLSAGSSSYEQYF. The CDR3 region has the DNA TGTGCCAGCAGCTTATCAGCGGGGTCGAGCTCCTACGAGCAGTACTTC.

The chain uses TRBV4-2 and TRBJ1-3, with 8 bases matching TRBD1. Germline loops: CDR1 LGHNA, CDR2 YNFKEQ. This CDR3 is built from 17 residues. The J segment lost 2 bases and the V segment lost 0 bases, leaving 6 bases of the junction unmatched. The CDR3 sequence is CASSQDPQQGAGNTIYF. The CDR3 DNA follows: TGTGCCAGCAGCCAAGATCCCCAACAGGGGGCTGGAAACACCATATATTTT.

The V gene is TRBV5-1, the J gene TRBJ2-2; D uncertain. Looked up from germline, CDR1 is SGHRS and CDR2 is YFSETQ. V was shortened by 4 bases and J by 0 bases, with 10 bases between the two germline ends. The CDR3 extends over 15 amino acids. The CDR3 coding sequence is TGCGCCAGCAGCCCCCTAGGTGCGAACACCGGGGAGCTGTTTTTT. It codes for CASSPLGANTGELFF.

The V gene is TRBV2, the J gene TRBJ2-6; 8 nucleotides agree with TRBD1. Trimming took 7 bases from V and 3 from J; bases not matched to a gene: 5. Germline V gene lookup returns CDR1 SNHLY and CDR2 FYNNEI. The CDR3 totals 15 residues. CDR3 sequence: CASKDRAGGANVLTF. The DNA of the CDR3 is TGTGCCAGCAAGGACAGGGCAGGTGGGGCCAACGTCCTGACTTTC.

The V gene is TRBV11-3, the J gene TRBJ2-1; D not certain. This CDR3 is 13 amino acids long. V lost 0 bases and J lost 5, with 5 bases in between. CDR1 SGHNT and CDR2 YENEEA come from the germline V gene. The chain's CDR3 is CASSLDQDNEQFF. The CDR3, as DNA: TGTGCCAGCAGCTTAGATCAGGACAATGAGCAGTTCTTC.

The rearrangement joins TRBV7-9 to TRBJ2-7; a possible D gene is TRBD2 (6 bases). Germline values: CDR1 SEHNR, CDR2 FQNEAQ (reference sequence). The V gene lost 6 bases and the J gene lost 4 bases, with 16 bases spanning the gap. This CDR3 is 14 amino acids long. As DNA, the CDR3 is TGTGCCAGCAGTTATGACATGGGGAGGTACGAGCAGTACTTC. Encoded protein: CASSYDMGRYEQYF. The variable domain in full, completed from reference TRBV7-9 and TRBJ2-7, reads DTGVSQNPRHKITKRGQNVTFRCDPISEHNRLYWYRQTLGQGPEFLTYFQNEAQLEKSRLLSDRFSAERPKGSFSTLEIQRTEQGDSAMYLCASSYDMGRYEQYFGPGTRLTVT.

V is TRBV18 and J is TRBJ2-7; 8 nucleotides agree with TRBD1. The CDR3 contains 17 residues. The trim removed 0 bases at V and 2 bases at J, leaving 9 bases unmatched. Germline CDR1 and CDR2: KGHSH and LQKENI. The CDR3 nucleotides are TGTGCCAGCTCACCACCTGGACGACAGGGGCGAACCTACGAGCAGTACTTC. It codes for CASSPPGRQGRTYEQYF. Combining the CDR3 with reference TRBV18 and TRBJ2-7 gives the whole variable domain NAGVMQNPRHLVRRRGQEARLRCSPMKGHSHVYWYRQLPEEGLKFMVYLQKENIIDESGMPKERFSAEFPKEGPSILRIQQVVRGDSAAYFCASSPPGRQGRTYEQYFGPGTRLTVT.

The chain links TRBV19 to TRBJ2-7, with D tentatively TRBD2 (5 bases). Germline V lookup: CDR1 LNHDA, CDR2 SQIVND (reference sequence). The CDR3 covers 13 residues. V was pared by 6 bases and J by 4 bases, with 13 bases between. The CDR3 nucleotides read TGTGCCAGTAGGTCCGGCGGGCGGTACGAGCAGTACTTC. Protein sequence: CASRSGGRYEQYF. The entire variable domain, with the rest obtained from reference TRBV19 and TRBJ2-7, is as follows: DGGITQSPKYLFRKEGQNVTLSCEQNLNHDAMYWYRQDPGQGLRLIYYSQIVNDFQKGDIAEGYSVSREKKESFPLTVTSAQKNPTAFYLCASRSGGRYEQYFGPGTRLTVT.

The CDR3 loop is CASSNSGGYQETQYF. CDR3 bases: TGTGCCAGCAGTAATAGCGGGGGGTACCAAGAGACCCAGTACTTC. V gene TRBV2 combines with J gene TRBJ2-5; TRBD2 matches 10 bases. The CDR3 contains 15 residues. The junction had 3 bases not matched to a gene; V was cut back by 5 bases and J by 0 bases. Germline V lookup: CDR1 SNHLY, CDR2 FYNNEI.

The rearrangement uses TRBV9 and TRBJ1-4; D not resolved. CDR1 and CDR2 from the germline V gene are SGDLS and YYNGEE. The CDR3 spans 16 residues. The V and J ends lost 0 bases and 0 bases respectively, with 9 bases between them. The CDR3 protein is CASSVGDKATNEKLFF. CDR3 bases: TGTGCCAGCAGCGTAGGAGACAAAGCAACTAATGAAAAACTGTTTTTT.

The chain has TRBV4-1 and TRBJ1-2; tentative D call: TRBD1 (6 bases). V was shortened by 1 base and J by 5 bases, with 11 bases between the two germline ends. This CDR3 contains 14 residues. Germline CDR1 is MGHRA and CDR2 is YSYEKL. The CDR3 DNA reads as TGCGCCAGCAGCCAAGGGACAGAAGTTTATGGCTACACCTTC. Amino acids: CASSQGTEVYGYTF.

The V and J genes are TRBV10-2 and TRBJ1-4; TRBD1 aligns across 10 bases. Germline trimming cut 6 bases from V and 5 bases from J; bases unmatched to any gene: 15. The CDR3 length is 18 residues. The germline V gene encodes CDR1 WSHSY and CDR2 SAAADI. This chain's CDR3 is CASSRDRGILGGNEKLFF. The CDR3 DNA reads TGCGCCAGCAGCCGGGACAGGGGCATCTTGGGAGGGAATGAAAAACTGTTTTTT.

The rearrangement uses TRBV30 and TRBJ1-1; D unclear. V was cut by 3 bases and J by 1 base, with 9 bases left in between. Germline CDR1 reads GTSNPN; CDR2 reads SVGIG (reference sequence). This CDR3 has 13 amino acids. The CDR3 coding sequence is TGTGCCTGGAGCCGCGGTGGGAACACTGAAGCTTTCTTT. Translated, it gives CAWSRGGNTEAFF. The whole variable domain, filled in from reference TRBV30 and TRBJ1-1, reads SQTIHQWPATLVQPVGSPLSLECTVEGTSNPNLYWYRQAAGRGLQLLFYSVGIGQISSEVPQNLSASRPQDRQFILSSKKLLLSDSGFYLCAWSRGGNTEAFFGQGTRLTVV.

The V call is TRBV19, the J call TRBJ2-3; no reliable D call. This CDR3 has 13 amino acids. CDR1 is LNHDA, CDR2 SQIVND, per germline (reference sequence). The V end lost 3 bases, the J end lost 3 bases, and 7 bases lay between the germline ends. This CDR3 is CASSMARTDTQYF. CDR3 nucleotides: TGTGCCAGTAGTATGGCTAGGACAGATACGCAGTATTTT.

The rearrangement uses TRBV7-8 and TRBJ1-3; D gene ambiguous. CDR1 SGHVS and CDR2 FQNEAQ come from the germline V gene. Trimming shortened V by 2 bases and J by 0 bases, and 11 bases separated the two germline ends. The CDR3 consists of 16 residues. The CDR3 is CASSLRQSDSGNTIYF. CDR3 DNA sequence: TGTGCCAGCAGCTTACGACAATCGGACTCTGGAAACACCATATATTTT.

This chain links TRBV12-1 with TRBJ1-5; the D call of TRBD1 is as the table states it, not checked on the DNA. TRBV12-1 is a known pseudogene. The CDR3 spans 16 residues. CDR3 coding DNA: TGTGCCAGCAGCTTTGCCAGGGAAGGGAGCAATCAGCCCCAGCATTTT. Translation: CASSFAREGSNQPQHF.

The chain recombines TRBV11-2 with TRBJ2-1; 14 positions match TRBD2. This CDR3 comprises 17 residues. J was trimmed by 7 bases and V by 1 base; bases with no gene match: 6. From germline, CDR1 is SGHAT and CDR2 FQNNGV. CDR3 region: CASSLVGGTSGGNEQFF. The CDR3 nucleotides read TGTGCCAGCAGCTTAGTTGGGGGGACTAGCGGGGGAAATGAGCAGTTCTTC.

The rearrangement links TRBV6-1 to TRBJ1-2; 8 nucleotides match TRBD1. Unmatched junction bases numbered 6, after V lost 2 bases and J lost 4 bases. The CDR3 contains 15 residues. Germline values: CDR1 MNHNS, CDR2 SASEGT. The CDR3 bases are TGTGCCAGCAGTGAACAGGGGGCGCGGGTCTATGGCTACACCTTC. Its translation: CASSEQGARVYGYTF.

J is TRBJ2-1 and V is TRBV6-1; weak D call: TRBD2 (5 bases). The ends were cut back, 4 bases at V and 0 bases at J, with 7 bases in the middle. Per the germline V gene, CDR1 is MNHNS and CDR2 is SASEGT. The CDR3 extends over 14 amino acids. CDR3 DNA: TGTGCCAGCAGTGCGGGGAGCTCCTACAATGAGCAGTTCTTC. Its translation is CASSAGSSYNEQFF.

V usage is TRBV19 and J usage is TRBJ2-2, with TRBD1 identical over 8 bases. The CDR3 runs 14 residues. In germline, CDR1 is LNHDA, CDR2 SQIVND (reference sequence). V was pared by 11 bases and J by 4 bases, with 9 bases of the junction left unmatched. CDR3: CAAQGAPFTGELFF. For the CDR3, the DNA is TGTGCCGCCCAGGGGGCACCATTCACCGGGGAGCTGTTTTTT.

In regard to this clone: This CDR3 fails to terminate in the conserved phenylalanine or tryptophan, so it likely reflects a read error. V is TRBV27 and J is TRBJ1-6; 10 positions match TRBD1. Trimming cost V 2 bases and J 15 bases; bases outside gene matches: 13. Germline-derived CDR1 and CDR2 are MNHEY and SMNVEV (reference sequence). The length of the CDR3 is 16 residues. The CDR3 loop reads CASSLGTGAGISGLHL. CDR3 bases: TGTGCCAGCAGTTTAGGGACAGGGGCGGGTATTTCGGGCCTCCACCTT.

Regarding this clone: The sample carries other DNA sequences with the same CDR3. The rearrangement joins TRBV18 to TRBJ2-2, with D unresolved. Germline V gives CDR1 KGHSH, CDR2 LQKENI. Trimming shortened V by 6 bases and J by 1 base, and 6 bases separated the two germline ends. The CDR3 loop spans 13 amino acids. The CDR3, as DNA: TGTGCCAGCTCCCCGAGGAACACCGGGGAGCTGTTTTTT. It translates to CASSPRNTGELFF.

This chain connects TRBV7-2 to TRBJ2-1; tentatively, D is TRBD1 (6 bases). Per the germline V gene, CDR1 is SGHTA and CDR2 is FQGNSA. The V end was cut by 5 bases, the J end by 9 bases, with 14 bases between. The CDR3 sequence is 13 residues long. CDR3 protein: CASSQGHSAEQFF. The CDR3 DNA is TGTGCCAGCAGCCAGGGACACTCGGCTGAGCAGTTCTTC.

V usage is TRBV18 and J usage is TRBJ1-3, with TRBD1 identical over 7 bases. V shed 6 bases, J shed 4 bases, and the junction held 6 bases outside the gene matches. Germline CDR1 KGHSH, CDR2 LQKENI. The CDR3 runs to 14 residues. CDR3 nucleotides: TGTGCCAGCTCGCCTGACAGGGCCGGAAACACCATATATTTT. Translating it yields CASSPDRAGNTIYF. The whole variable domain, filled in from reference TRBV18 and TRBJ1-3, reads NAGVMQNPRHLVRRRGQEARLRCSPMKGHSHVYWYRQLPEEGLKFMVYLQKENIIDESGMPKERFSAEFPKEGPSILRIQQVVRGDSAAYFCASSPDRAGNTIYFGEGSWLTVV.